A single sample is the source of the 17 T cell receptor beta chains below, sequenced in a study of control samples from healthy donors and cancer patients (dated by TCRdb to the early 2020s). Receptors were amplified or captured by the immunoSEQ multiplex PCR assay. TCRdb took this table from immuneACCESS and kept in-frame rearrangements with V and J called. Such tables lack part of the clones; where checked against another copy, unresolved V genes explain under half of the gap, and the rest is unexplained. For this sample the table gives approximately 130,000 clones, of which around 86% were detected only once. Together, the top ten hold about 8.7% of the sample. Material for sequencing was blood. Receptors originate from a man aged 40-50 years in good health.

The rearrangement links TRBV7-2 to TRBJ2-6; TRBD1 matches 7 bases. CDR1 SGHTA and CDR2 FQGNSA come from the germline V gene. The CDR3 is made up of 18 amino acids. J lost 0 bases, V lost 5 bases, and 10 bases had no gene match. CDR3 DNA sequence: TGTGCCAGCAGCAACCTAGGGGGCAGCGGCTCTGGGGCCAACGTCCTGACTTTC. Its translation: CASSNLGGSGSGANVLTF.

The chain uses TRBV3-1 (or the pseudogene TRBV3-2) and TRBJ1-2; perhaps TRBD1 as D (6 bases). The V gene lost 0 bases and the J gene lost 4 bases, with 12 bases spanning the gap. This CDR3 is 15 amino acids long. CDR1 and CDR2 (germline): LGHDT, YNNKEL (reference sequence). The DNA for the CDR3 is TGTGCCAGCAGCCAAGAGCGGGGGCTCGGCTATGGCTACACCTTC. Its translation is CASSQERGLGYGYTF.

V and J are TRBV11-2 and TRBJ1-2, with D unclear. The CDR3 runs to 14 residues. V dropped 2 bases and J dropped 4 bases, with 11 bases sitting between them. Germline-derived CDR1 and CDR2 are SGHAT and FQNNGV. For the CDR3, the DNA is TGTGCCAGCAGCTTATTGGCCGCGGGCTATGGCTACACCTTC. Translating it yields CASSLLAAGYGYTF.

This clone was seen at least ten times. The chain employs TRBV4-1 and TRBJ1-4; 8 positions match TRBD1. V lost 4 bases to trimming and J lost 4 bases; unmatched junction nucleotides: 8. The CDR3 totals 16 residues. CDR1 and CDR2 (germline): MGHRA, YSYEKL. The DNA of the CDR3 is TGCGCCAGCAGCCCCCCGGACAGGGCTAGTAATGAAAAACTGTTTTTT. Encoded protein: CASSPPDRASNEKLFF.

This clone occurred once. CDR3 sequence (DNA): TGTGCCAGCCTTCCCTCCGGGACAGGCCTCTACGAGCAGTACTTC. It translates to CASLPSGTGLYEQYF. The chain joins TRBV27 to TRBJ2-7; 8 bases agree with TRBD1. The junction had 12 bases not matched to a gene; V was cut back by 8 bases and J by 3 bases. Germline V lookup: CDR1 MNHEY, CDR2 SMNVEV (reference sequence). The CDR3 totals 15 residues.

V and J are TRBV6-5 and TRBJ1-2, with 7 nucleotides matching TRBD1. Trimming cost V 2 bases and J 6 bases; bases outside gene matches: 3. The CDR3 consists of 13 residues. The germline V gene encodes CDR1 MNHEY and CDR2 SVGAGI. CDR3 DNA sequence: TGTGCCAGCAGTTACCATGACAGGGATGGCTACACCTTC. This codes for CASSYHDRDGYTF.

For this clone: Additional DNA sequences in this sample encode the identical CDR3. The chain combines TRBV24-1 with TRBJ2-5; the match to TRBD2 covers 9 bases. This CDR3 is 17 amino acids long. The germline V gene has CDR1 KGHDR and CDR2 SFDVKD. The J segment lost 5 bases and the V segment lost 1 base, leaving 10 bases of the junction unmatched. CDR3 protein: CATSDFWREGGRETQYF. The CDR3 DNA is TGTGCCACCAGTGATTTTTGGCGGGAGGGGGGGCGGGAGACCCAGTACTTC.

This sequence joins TRBV5-5 and TRBJ2-5; D not resolved. Germline CDR1 reads SGHKS; CDR2 reads YYEKEE (reference sequence). V shed 4 bases and J shed 5 bases, with 6 bases lying between them. This CDR3 is built from 11 residues. The CDR3 reads CASSTRETQYF. The CDR3 DNA reads TGTGCCAGCAGCACACGGGAGACCCAGTACTTC.

The chain is built from TRBV6-5 and TRBJ2-1, with 7 positions matching TRBD1. The V and J ends lost 2 bases and 4 bases, in that order; junction bases with no gene match: 8. Germline CDR1 MNHEY, CDR2 SVGAGI. The CDR3 length is 16 residues. In DNA, the CDR3 is TGTGCCAGCAGTTACGGATACCGGGACAGTTACAATGAGCAGTTCTTC. It encodes CASSYGYRDSYNEQFF.

The genes are TRBV25-1 and TRBJ2-7; 7 nucleotides line up with TRBD1. The V and J ends lost 1 base and 0 bases, in that order; junction bases with no gene match: 12. This CDR3 contains 18 residues. Germline lookup yields CDR1 MGHDK and CDR2 SYGVNS. CDR3: CASSESPAFRQGSYEQYF. The CDR3 region has the DNA TGTGCCAGCAGTGAATCTCCCGCGTTCCGACAGGGCTCCTACGAGCAGTACTTC.

V gene TRBV6-5 combines with J gene TRBJ2-3, with 7 nucleotides matching TRBD1. Germline V lookup: CDR1 MNHEY, CDR2 SVGAGI. The J segment lost 2 bases and the V segment lost 7 bases, leaving 6 bases of the junction unmatched. The CDR3 covers 14 residues. The DNA for the CDR3 is TGTGCCAGCACCCCGGGACAGCACACAGATACGCAGTATTTT. Translated: CASTPGQHTDTQYF.

The rearrangement joins TRBV4-3 to TRBJ2-7, with TRBD2 matching 15 bases. Losses at the gene ends were 3 bases for V and 1 base for J; bases not matched to a gene: 1. The CDR3 covers 16 residues. CDR1 and CDR2 from the germline V gene are LGHNA and YSLEER. The CDR3 DNA reads as TGCGCCAGCAGCCAGGGGACTAGCGGGGGGTCCTACGAGCAGTACTTC. Translation: CASSQGTSGGSYEQYF.

The chain carries TRBV9 and TRBJ1-6, with D unclear. Germline-derived CDR1 and CDR2 are SGDLS and YYNGEE. This CDR3 spans 14 amino acids. V lost 0 bases, J lost 10 bases, and 11 bases lay in between. Here the CDR3 reads CASSVDGGFSPLHF. For the CDR3, the DNA is TGTGCCAGCAGCGTAGATGGAGGGTTCTCACCCCTCCACTTT.

The CDR3 DNA reads TGTGCCAGAAGTTCTAGCGGGGGGAACGAAGAGACCCAGTACTTC. This sequence encodes CARSSSGGNEETQYF. The gene calls are TRBV5-3 and TRBJ2-5; 11 bases match TRBD2. TRBV5-3 counts as an open reading frame of uncertain function. With 5 bases clipped from V and 3 bases from J, the junction kept 6 bases outside the gene matches. The CDR3 is 15 residues long.

This sequence joins TRBV24-1 and TRBJ2-1; no definite D call. From germline, CDR1 is KGHDR and CDR2 SFDVKD. The CDR3 runs 11 residues. V lost 7 bases to trimming and J lost 9 bases, with 9 bases between them. The DNA for the CDR3 is TGTGCCACCAGCTCCCCGGGTGAGCAGTTCTTC. Its protein product is CATSSPGEQFF.

V usage is TRBV7-3 and J usage is TRBJ2-1; 7 nucleotides agree with TRBD1. Trimming at V came to 5 bases and at J to 3 bases, leaving 10 bases not matched to a gene. CDR1 is SGHTA and CDR2 is FQGTGA in the germline V gene. This CDR3 comprises 16 residues. The CDR3 DNA sequence: TGTGCCAGCAGCCCGGGACAGCTCTCACTCTACAATGAGCAGTTCTTC. This gives the protein CASSPGQLSLYNEQFF.

V gene TRBV7-2 combines with J gene TRBJ1-1; D gene unclear. The germline V gene has CDR1 SGHTA and CDR2 FQGNSA. V was pared by 3 bases and J by 8 bases, with 13 bases between. The CDR3 is made up of 13 amino acids. The CDR3 DNA reads as TGTGCCAGCAGCTTGGGGAGGGCGGTAGAAGCTTTCTTT. It yields the protein CASSLGRAVEAFF.